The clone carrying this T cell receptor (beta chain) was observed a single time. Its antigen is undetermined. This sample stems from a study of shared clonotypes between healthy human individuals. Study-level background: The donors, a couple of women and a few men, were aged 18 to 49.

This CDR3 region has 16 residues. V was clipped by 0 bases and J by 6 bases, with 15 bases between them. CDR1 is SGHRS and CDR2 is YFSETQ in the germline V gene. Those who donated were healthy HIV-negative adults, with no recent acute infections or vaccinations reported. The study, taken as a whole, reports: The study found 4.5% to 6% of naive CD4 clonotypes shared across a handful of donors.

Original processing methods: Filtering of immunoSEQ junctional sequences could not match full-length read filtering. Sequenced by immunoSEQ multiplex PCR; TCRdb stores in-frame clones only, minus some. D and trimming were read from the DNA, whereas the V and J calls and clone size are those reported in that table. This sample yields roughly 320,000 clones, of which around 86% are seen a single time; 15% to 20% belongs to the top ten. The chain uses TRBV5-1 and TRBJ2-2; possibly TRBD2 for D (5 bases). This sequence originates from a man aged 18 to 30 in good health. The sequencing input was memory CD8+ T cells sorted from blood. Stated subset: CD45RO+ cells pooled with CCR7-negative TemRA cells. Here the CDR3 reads CASSLVLRADSGELFF. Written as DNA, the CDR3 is TGCGCCAGCAGCTTGGTTCTGAGGGCAGATTCCGGGGAGCTGTTTTTT.